The 25 T cell receptor beta chains given below trace back to one sample, sequenced in a study of Ad26.COV2.S vaccination and SARS-CoV-2 variants. Treatment here: over 15 received Ad26.COV2.S at low or high dose, single or two shots; 5 received placebo; per-sample allocation not given. Sample collection was performed on day 63 after the first vaccine or placebo injection. TCRdb's copy holds only in-frame clones and misses some; the assay was immunoSEQ multiplex PCR. This table holds hundreds of thousands of clones, about 89% found once. This material consisted of peripheral blood, taken in a trial of Ad26.COV2.S vaccine versus placebo. The origin of the receptors is a person between 18 and 60 years old who received the Ad26.COV2.S COVID-19 vaccine or a placebo.

The rearrangement uses TRBV3-1 (or the pseudogene TRBV3-2) and TRBJ2-1; 10 bases match TRBD2. The CDR3 is 17 residues long. From germline, CDR1 is LGHDT and CDR2 YNNKEL (reference sequence). The V and J ends lost 5 bases and 7 bases, in that order; junction bases with no gene match: 14. CDR3 in amino acids: CASSTHTGTSAINEQFF. The CDR3 coding sequence is TGTGCCAGCAGCACCCACACCGGGACTAGCGCAATAAATGAGCAGTTCTTC.

V is TRBV19 and J is TRBJ1-3; D is unclear. Germline V gives CDR1 LNHDA, CDR2 SQIVND (reference sequence). V lost 3 bases and J lost 4, with 10 bases in between. The length of the CDR3 is 14 residues. This CDR3 is CASSITGKGNTIYF. In DNA form, the CDR3 reads TGTGCCAGTAGTATTACGGGGAAAGGAAACACCATATATTTT.

The chain carries TRBV11-3 and TRBJ2-7; 7 bases are shared with TRBD2. CDR3 length equals 14 residues. Germline lookup yields CDR1 SGHNT and CDR2 YENEEA. J lost 3 bases, V lost 2 bases, and 4 bases had no gene match. The CDR3 region has the DNA TGTGCCAGCAGCTTACAGGGAGGGAACTACGAGCAGTACTTC. This gives the protein CASSLQGGNYEQYF.

The rearrangement links TRBV7-9 to TRBJ1-1, with TRBD1 matching over 7 bases. This CDR3 contains 13 residues. Germline lookup yields CDR1 SEHNR and CDR2 FQNEAQ (reference sequence). Trimming took 6 bases from V and 4 from J; bases not matched to a gene: 5. CDR3 in DNA: TGTGCCAGCAGTCGGACAGGCACCACTGAAGCTTTCTTT. This gives the protein CASSRTGTTEAFF.

The chain links TRBV30 to TRBJ1-5; 7 bases line up with TRBD1. The J segment lost 4 bases and the V segment lost 5 bases, leaving 8 bases of the junction unmatched. This CDR3 spans 14 amino acids. Looked up from germline, CDR1 is GTSNPN and CDR2 is SVGIG (reference sequence). CDR3 amino acids: CAWAPGTVNQPQHF. The CDR3 DNA sequence: TGTGCCTGGGCCCCCGGGACAGTTAATCAGCCCCAGCATTTT.

The V gene is TRBV7-9, the J gene TRBJ1-2; D is possibly TRBD1 (5 bases). Trimming left V 4 bases short and J 0 bases short, with 12 bases between. From germline, CDR1 is SEHNR and CDR2 FQNEAQ (reference sequence). The CDR3 runs 15 residues. The CDR3 reads CASSSTGDANYGYTF. As DNA, the CDR3 is TGTGCCAGCAGCTCTACAGGAGACGCTAACTATGGCTACACCTTC.

V and J are TRBV2 and TRBJ2-1; the match to TRBD2 covers 11 bases. V was clipped by 9 bases and J by 5 bases; unmatched bases: 9. Germline V CDR1 and CDR2: SNHLY, FYNNEI. The CDR3 runs to 15 residues. The CDR3 protein is CASSGGAMAHNEQFF. In nucleotides, the CDR3 is TGTGCCAGTAGCGGGGGGGCCATGGCCCACAATGAGCAGTTCTTC. The entire variable domain, with the rest obtained from reference TRBV2 and TRBJ2-1, is as follows: EPEVTQTPSHQVTQMGQEVILRCVPISNHLYFYWYRQILGQKVEFLVSFYNNEISEKSEIFDDQFSVERPDGSNFTLKIRSTKLEDSAMYFCASSGGAMAHNEQFFGPGTRLTVL.

CDR3 sequence reads: CASSPESANEQFF. For the CDR3, the DNA is TGTGCCAGCAGCCCCGAGTCGGCCAATGAGCAGTTCTTC. The chain is built from TRBV5-6 and TRBJ2-1; D is ambiguous. This CDR3 is 13 amino acids long. Germline lookup yields CDR1 SGHDT and CDR2 YYEEEE. V lost 4 bases and J 6 bases, leaving 11 bases between the germline ends.

On this clone itself: Other DNA sequences within the sample encode an identical CDR3. The V gene is TRBV3-1 (or the pseudogene TRBV3-2), the J gene TRBJ2-7; D unresolved. V dropped 0 bases and J dropped 3 bases, with 12 bases sitting between them. This CDR3 is 15 amino acids long. Germline V gives CDR1 LGHDT, CDR2 YNNKEL (reference sequence). The CDR3 DNA sequence: TGTGCCAGCAGCCAAGAGGCCGGTCCCCTCTACGAGCAGTACTTC. Amino acid sequence: CASSQEAGPLYEQYF.

The chain joins TRBV18 to TRBJ1-1, with 8 bases matching TRBD1. The CDR3 covers 16 residues. The trim removed 6 bases at V and 0 bases at J, leaving 9 bases unmatched. CDR1 and CDR2 from the germline V gene are KGHSH and LQKENI. The DNA of the CDR3 is TGTGCCAGCTCCCGTGGACAGGGTTCCTTGAACACTGAAGCTTTCTTT. Residues: CASSRGQGSLNTEAFF.

This chain links TRBV19 with TRBJ2-7; D uncertain. Germline loops: CDR1 LNHDA, CDR2 SQIVND (reference sequence). V shed 8 bases and J shed 2 bases, with 16 bases lying between them. The CDR3 contains 14 residues. CDR3: CASQAAFGPYEQYF. The DNA for the CDR3 is TGTGCCAGTCAGGCAGCGTTCGGTCCCTACGAGCAGTACTTC.

This sequence joins TRBV6-5 and TRBJ2-7; tentative D call: TRBD1 (6 bases). The ends were cut back, 7 bases at V and 6 bases at J, with 19 bases in the middle. This CDR3 has 14 residues. Looked up from germline, CDR1 is MNHEY and CDR2 is SVGAGI. The CDR3 DNA sequence: TGTGCCAGCATGCTTGGGGGCCAGGGCCTCGAGCAGTACTTC. Translation gives CASMLGGQGLEQYF.

The gene calls are TRBV4-2 and TRBJ2-2; the match to TRBD1 covers 10 bases. V lost 3 bases to trimming and J lost 2 bases; unmatched junction nucleotides: 9. The CDR3 extends over 18 amino acids. The V gene's germline CDR1 is LGHNA and CDR2 YNFKEQ. CDR3 in amino acids: CASSQEGTGATNTGELFF. The CDR3 nucleotides are TGTGCCAGCAGCCAGGAAGGGACAGGGGCTACCAACACCGGGGAGCTGTTTTTT.

This rearrangement joins TRBV4-3 to TRBJ2-4; D uncertain. V was shortened by 2 bases and J by 0 bases, with 14 bases between the two germline ends. The V gene's germline CDR1 is LGHNA and CDR2 YSLEER. This CDR3 has 17 residues. In DNA form, the CDR3 reads TGCGCCAGCAGCCAACAACTAACTTCTGTAGCCAAAAACATTCAGTACTTC. Translation gives CASSQQLTSVAKNIQYF.

This clone was seen a few times. The identical CDR3 is also encoded by other nucleotide sequences in the sample. This chain joins TRBV2 and TRBJ2-7; D is unresolved. Germline CDR1 is SNHLY and CDR2 is FYNNEI. Trimming stripped 6 bases from V and 3 bases from J, with 3 bases between. The length of the CDR3 is 10 residues. The CDR3 here is CASSNYEQYF. The DNA of the CDR3 is TGTGCCAGCAGCAACTACGAGCAGTACTTC.

The gene calls are TRBV19 and TRBJ1-1, with D maybe TRBD1 (5 bases). With 5 bases removed from V and 6 bases from J, the gap between germline ends came to 19 bases. The CDR3 runs 15 residues. CDR1 and CDR2 from the germline V gene are LNHDA and SQIVND (reference sequence). CDR3 amino acids: CASSDAQFPGPEAFF. The CDR3 DNA is TGTGCCAGTAGTGACGCCCAGTTCCCGGGACCTGAAGCTTTCTTT.

The rearrangement joins TRBV2 to TRBJ2-5; 7 bases align to TRBD1. Trimming at V came to 2 bases and at J to 6 bases, leaving 9 bases not matched to a gene. Germline V gene data show CDR1 as SNHLY and CDR2 as FYNNEI. The CDR3 totals 15 residues. The CDR3 bases are TGTGCCAGCAGTGAAATGACAGGGCGAGAAAAGACCCAGTACTTC. Its protein product is CASSEMTGREKTQYF.

CDR3: CASSLGTSHTEAFF. CDR3 nucleotides: TGTGCCAGCAGCCTCGGGACATCTCACACTGAAGCTTTCTTT. The chain combines TRBV7-9 with TRBJ1-1; D is possibly TRBD1 (6 bases). V shed 5 bases and J shed 3 bases, with 13 bases lying between them. CDR1 and CDR2 (germline): SEHNR, FQNEAQ (reference sequence). The CDR3 is 14 amino acids.

This clone has just a few counts. The chain joins TRBV2 to TRBJ1-3; no definite D call. This CDR3 is 13 amino acids long. V dropped 7 bases and J dropped 0 bases, with 7 bases sitting between them. In germline, CDR1 is SNHLY, CDR2 FYNNEI. This chain's CDR3 is CASTSDSGNTIYF. In DNA form, the CDR3 reads TGTGCCAGCACTTCCGACTCTGGAAACACCATATATTTT.

DNA of the CDR3: TGCGCCAGCAGCCAAGAGGGGGGGAGCACCGGCATTCAGTACTTC. Translated: CASSQEGGSTGIQYF. The chain joins TRBV4-3 to TRBJ2-4; the match to TRBD2 covers 7 bases. Germline CDR1 and CDR2: LGHNA and YSLEER. Trimming took 0 bases from V and 9 from J; bases not matched to a gene: 8. CDR3 length: 15 amino acids.

The chain couples TRBV3-1 (or the pseudogene TRBV3-2) to TRBJ2-7; TRBD1 might be the D (6 bases). V lost 2 bases and J 2 bases, leaving 13 bases between the germline ends. This CDR3 contains 15 residues. CDR1 and CDR2 (germline): LGHDT, YNNKEL (reference sequence). In DNA form, the CDR3 reads TGTGCCAGCAGCCAAAAACCGGGACAACCCTACGAGCAGTACTTC. Protein sequence: CASSQKPGQPYEQYF.

The V gene is TRBV29-1, the J gene TRBJ2-7; tentative D call: TRBD1 (6 bases). Germline V gene lookup returns CDR1 SQVTM and CDR2 ANQGSEA. CDR3 length equals 16 residues. V was shortened by 0 bases and J by 0 bases, with 15 bases between the two germline ends. CDR3 amino acids: CSVEDLTGPRSYEQYF. CDR3 sequence (DNA): TGCAGCGTTGAAGATCTAACAGGGCCCCGCTCCTACGAGCAGTACTTC.

The chain recombines TRBV29-1 with TRBJ2-1; 10 bases map to TRBD2. The CDR3 runs 13 residues. Germline assignment: CDR1 SQVTM and CDR2 ANQGSEA. V gave up 2 bases and J gave up 6 bases; unmatched junction bases: 1. The CDR3 loop is CSVELAGANEQFF. The CDR3 DNA reads as TGCAGCGTTGAACTAGCGGGGGCCAATGAGCAGTTCTTC.

The rearrangement uses TRBV7-2 and TRBJ1-6, with 7 bases identical to TRBD1. CDR3 length equals 15 residues. Germline V gene sequence: CDR1 SGHTA, CDR2 FQGNSA. With 5 bases clipped from V and 8 bases from J, the junction kept 9 bases outside the gene matches. CDR3 DNA sequence: TGTGCCAGCAGCAGAGAAGGTACAGGGGATTCACCCCTCCACTTT. Amino acids: CASSREGTGDSPLHF.

The chain is built from TRBV6-4 and TRBJ1-1; maybe TRBD1 (5 bases). CDR3 length equals 11 residues. The germline gives CDR1 MRHNA, CDR2 SNTAGT. V was shortened by 6 bases and J by 6 bases, with 8 bases between the two germline ends. The CDR3 nucleotides are TGTGCCAGCAGGGAGGGGCCTGAAGCTTTCTTT. This gives the protein CASREGPEAFF.